This T cell receptor beta chain was observed in a study of blood T cell repertoires in COVID-19. Membership in each cohort depended on participant-reported clinical history. Germline assignment: CDR1 MNHNS and CDR2 SASEGT. The ends were cut back, 0 bases at V and 6 bases at J, with 6 bases in the middle. The CDR3 runs 13 residues. The assay was immunoSEQ multiplex PCR, and TCRdb's table has in-frame clones only and misses some. The repertoire holds about 370,000 clones, with around 87% as singletons. This sequence originates from a man aged 18 to 29 who had recovered from COVID-19. This chain joins TRBV6-1 and TRBJ1-5; no definite D call. Sequenced input: PBMCs or T cells enriched from blood (not recorded which). CDR3 DNA sequence: TGTGCCAGCAGTGAAGCCTGGAGTCAGCCCCAGCATTTT. Translating gives CASSEAWSQPQHF.